This T cell receptor (beta chain) was documented in a study of cytomegalovirus exposure and HLA in healthy donors. Overall study results and limits: Common viral pathogens seemed to be connected with several of the most significant clusters, according to a later analysis. Cytomegalovirus-associated status was assigned to approximately 160 TCR beta chains. Within an earlier analysis, most TCR beta V segments proved productive either about 90% or about 30% of the time.

This CDR3 contains 14 residues. Germline loops: CDR1 MGHDK, CDR2 SYGVNS. V dropped 10 bases and J dropped 0; count of bases not matched to a gene: 7. The PCR made use of 60 Vbeta and 13 Jbeta primers. The protocol was immunoSEQ multiplex PCR, while the TCRdb copy is restricted to in-frame clones and leaves out a portion. The table shows around 130,000 clones, with more than 60% occurring only once. On this clone: What it binds is unknown.

Donors had nominal health at sampling but likely had unrecorded immune exposures. This TCR was recovered from a woman in her thirties or forties in good health and CMV-seronegative. Sequencing used PBMCs. This chain joins TRBV25-1 and TRBJ2-3; 7 nucleotides line up with TRBD2. The DNA for the CDR3 is TGTGCCATCCCAGCGGGGTTTAGCACAGATACGCAGTATTTT. Its translation is CAIPAGFSTDTQYF.